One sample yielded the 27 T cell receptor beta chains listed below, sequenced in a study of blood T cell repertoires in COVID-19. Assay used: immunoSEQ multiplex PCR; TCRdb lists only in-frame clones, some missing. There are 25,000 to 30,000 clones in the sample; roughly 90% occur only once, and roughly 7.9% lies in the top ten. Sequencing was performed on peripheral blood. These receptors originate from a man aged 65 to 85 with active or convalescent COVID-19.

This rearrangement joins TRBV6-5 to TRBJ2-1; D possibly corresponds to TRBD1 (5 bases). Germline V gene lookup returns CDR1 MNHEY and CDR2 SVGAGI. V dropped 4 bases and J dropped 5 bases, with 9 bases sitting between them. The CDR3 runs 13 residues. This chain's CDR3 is CASSFTGDNEQFF. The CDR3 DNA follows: TGTGCCAGCAGTTTTACAGGAGACAATGAGCAGTTCTTC.

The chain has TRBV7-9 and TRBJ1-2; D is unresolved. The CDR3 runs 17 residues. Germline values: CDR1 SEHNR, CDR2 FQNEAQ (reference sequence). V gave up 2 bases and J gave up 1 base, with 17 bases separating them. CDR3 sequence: CASSLRRGSFLNYGYTF. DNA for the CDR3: TGTGCCAGCAGCTTAAGGCGCGGAAGCTTCCTTAACTATGGCTACACCTTC. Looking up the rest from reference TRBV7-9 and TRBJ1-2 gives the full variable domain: DTGVSQNPRHKITKRGQNVTFRCDPISEHNRLYWYRQTLGQGPEFLTYFQNEAQLEKSRLLSDRFSAERPKGSFSTLEIQRTEQGDSAMYLCASSLRRGSFLNYGYTFGSGTRLTVV.

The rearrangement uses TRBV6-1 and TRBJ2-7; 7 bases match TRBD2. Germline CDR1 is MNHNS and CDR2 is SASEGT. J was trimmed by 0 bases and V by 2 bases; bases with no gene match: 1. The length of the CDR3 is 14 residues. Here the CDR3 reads CASSESGNSYEQYV. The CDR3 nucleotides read TGTGCCAGCAGTGAAAGCGGGAACTCCTACGAGCAGTACGTC.

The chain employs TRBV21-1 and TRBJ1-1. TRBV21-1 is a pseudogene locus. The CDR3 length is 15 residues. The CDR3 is CASSKKAPGDSEAFF. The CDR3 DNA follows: TGTGCCAGCAGCAAAAAAGCCCCGGGGGATTCTGAAGCTTTCTTT.

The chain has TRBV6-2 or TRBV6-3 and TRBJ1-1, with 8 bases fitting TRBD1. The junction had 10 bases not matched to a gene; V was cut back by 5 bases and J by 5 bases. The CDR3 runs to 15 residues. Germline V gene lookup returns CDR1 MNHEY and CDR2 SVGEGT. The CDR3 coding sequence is TGTGCCAGCAGTCGGGCCGGGACAGGAGATACTGAAGCTTTCTTT. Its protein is CASSRAGTGDTEAFF.

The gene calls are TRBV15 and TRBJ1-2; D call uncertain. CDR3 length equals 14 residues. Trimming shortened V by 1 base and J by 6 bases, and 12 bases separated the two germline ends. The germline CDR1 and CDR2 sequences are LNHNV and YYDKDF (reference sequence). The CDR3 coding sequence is TGTGCCACCAGCAGAGTGCGCCGGGTAGATGGCTACACCTTC. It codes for CATSRVRRVDGYTF.

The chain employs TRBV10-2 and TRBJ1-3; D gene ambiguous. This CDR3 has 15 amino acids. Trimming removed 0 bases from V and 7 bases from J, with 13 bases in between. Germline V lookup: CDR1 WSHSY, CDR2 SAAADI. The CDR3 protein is CASSESSGQHNTIYF. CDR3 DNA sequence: TGCGCCAGCAGTGAGTCGAGTGGGCAGCATAACACCATATATTTT.

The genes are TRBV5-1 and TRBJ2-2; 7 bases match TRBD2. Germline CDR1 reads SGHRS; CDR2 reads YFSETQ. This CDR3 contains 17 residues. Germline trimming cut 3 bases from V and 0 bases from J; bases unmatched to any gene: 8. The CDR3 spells CASSSSPSGPNTGELFF. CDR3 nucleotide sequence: TGCGCCAGCAGCTCCTCTCCTAGCGGACCGAACACCGGGGAGCTGTTTTTT.

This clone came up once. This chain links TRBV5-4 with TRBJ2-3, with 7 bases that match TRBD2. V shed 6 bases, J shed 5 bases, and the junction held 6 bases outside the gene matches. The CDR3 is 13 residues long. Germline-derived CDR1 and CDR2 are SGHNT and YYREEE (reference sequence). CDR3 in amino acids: CASNSGRGDTQYF. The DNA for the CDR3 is TGTGCCAGCAATAGCGGGCGTGGAGATACGCAGTATTTT.

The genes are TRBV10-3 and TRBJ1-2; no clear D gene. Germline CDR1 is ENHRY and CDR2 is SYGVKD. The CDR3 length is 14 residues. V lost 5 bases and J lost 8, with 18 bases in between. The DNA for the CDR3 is TGTGCCATCAGTCCACCCTCCCGACCCAGGGGCTACACCTTC. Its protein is CAISPPSRPRGYTF.

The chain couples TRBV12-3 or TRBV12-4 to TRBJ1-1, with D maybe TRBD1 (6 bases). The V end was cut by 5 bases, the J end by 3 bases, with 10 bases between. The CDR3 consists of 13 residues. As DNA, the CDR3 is TGTGCCAGCAGTCTGAACAGGGACACTGAAGCTTTCTTT. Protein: CASSLNRDTEAFF.

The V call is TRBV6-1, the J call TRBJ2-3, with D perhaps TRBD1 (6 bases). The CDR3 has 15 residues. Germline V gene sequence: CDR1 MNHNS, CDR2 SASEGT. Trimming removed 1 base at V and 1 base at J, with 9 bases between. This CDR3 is CASSEGQARTDTQYF. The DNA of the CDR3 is TGTGCCAGCAGTGAAGGACAGGCTCGCACAGATACGCAGTATTTT.

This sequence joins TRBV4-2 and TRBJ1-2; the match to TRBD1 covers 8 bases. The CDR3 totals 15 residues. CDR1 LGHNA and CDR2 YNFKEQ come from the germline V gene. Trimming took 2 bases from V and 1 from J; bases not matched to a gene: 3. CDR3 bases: TGTGCCAGCAGCCAAAACACAGGGGGTAACTATGGCTACACCTTC. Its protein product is CASSQNTGGNYGYTF.

CDR3 bases: TGTGCCAGCAGCTTACGTGGCAGCACAGATACGCAGTATTTT. Its protein product is CASSLRGSTDTQYF. This rearrangement joins TRBV7-2 to TRBJ2-3; D ambiguous. The CDR3 spans 14 residues. From germline, CDR1 is SGHTA and CDR2 FQGNSA. Trimming took off 2 bases at V and 0 bases at J, with 6 bases between the two ends.

The CDR3 DNA reads TGTGCCAGCAGTATAAGTCCTAGCGGAACCTACGAGCAGTACGTC. It codes for CASSISPSGTYEQYV. This chain links TRBV6-5 with TRBJ2-7, with 7 bases that match TRBD2. CDR3 length: 15 amino acids. Germline V gives CDR1 MNHEY, CDR2 SVGAGI. The trim removed 5 bases at V and 2 bases at J, leaving 9 bases unmatched.

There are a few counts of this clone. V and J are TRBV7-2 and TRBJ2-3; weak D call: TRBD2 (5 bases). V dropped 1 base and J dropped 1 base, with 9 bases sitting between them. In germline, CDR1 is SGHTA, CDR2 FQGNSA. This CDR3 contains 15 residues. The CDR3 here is CASSLGGSGTDTQYF. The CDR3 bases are TGTGCCAGCAGCTTAGGGGGTAGCGGCACAGATACGCAGTATTTT.

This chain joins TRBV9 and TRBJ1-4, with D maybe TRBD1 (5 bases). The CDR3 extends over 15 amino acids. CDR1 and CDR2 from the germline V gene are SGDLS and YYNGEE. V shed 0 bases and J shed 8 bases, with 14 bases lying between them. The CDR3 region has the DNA TGTGCCAGCAGCGTAGGGGGCAGGGCCATGGAAAAACTGTTTTTT. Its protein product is CASSVGGRAMEKLFF.

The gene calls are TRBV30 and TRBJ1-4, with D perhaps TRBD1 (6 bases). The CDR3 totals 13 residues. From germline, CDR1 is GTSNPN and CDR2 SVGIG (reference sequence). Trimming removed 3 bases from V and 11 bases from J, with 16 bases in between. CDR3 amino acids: CAWSRDTLGKLFF. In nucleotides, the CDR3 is TGTGCCTGGAGCCGGGACACCCTCGGGAAACTGTTTTTT.

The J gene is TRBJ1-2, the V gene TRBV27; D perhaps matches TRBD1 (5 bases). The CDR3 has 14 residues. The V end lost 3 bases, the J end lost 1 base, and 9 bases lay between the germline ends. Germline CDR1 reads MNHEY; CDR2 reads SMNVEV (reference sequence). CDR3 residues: CASSFGGSNYGYTF. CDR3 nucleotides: TGTGCCAGCAGTTTCGGGGGAAGTAACTATGGCTACACCTTC.

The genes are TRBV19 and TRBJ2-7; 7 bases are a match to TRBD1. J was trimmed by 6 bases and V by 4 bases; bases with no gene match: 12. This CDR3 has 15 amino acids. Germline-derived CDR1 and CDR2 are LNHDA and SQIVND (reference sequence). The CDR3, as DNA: TGTGCCAGTAGTAGGCGAGGGGGCGCCATCGGCGAGCAGTACTTC. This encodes CASSRRGGAIGEQYF.

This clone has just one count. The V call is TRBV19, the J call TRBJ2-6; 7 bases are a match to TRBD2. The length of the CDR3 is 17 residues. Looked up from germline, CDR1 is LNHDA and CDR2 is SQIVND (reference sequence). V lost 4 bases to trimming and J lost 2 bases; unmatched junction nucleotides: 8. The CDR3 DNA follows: TGTGCCAGTAGTACGCTCCTGGGGGGGGCTGGGGCCAACGTCCTGACTTTC. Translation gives CASSTLLGGAGANVLTF.

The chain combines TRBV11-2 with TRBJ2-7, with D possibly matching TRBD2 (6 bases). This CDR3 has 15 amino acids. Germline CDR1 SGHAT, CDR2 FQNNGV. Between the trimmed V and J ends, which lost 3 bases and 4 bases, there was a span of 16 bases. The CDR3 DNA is TGTGCCAGCAGCTTGGCATCCAGGGCGGGGTACGAGCAGTACTTC. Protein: CASSLASRAGYEQYF.

CDR3 in amino acids: CASSSSSGRSTDTQYF. The CDR3 region has the DNA TGTGCCAGCAGCTCATCTAGCGGGAGGAGCACAGATACGCAGTATTTT. The rearrangement joins TRBV7-8 to TRBJ2-3, with 11 bases that match TRBD2. The germline V gene has CDR1 SGHVS and CDR2 FQNEAQ. Losses at the gene ends were 4 bases for V and 0 bases for J; bases not matched to a gene: 3. There are 16 residues in the CDR3.

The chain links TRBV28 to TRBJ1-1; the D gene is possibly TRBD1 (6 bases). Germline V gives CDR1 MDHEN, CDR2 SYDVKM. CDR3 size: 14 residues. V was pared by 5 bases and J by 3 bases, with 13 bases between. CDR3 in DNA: TGTGCCAGCAGTCCTCCAGACAGGTACACTGAAGCTTTCTTT. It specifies CASSPPDRYTEAFF.

CDR3 amino acids: CASSKTELNYGYTF. CDR3 in DNA: TGTGCCAGCAGTAAGACAGAACTGAACTATGGCTACACCTTC. V gene TRBV2 combines with J gene TRBJ1-2; D perhaps matches TRBD1 (5 bases). CDR1 and CDR2 (germline): SNHLY, FYNNEI. V shed 5 bases and J shed 2 bases, with 12 bases lying between them. The CDR3 is made up of 14 amino acids.

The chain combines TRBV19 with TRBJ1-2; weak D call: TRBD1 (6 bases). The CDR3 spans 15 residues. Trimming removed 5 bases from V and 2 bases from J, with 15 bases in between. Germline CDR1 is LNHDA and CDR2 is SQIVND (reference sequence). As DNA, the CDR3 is TGTGCCAGTAGTTACCCGGGACAAAGGAACTATGGCTACACCTTC. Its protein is CASSYPGQRNYGYTF.

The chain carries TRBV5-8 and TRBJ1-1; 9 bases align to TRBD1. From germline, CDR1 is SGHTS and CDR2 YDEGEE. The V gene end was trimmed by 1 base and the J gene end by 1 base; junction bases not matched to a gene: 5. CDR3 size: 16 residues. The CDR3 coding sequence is TGTGCCAGCAGCTTGTACTACAGGGGGCAGAACACTGAAGCTTTCTTT. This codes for CASSLYYRGQNTEAFF.